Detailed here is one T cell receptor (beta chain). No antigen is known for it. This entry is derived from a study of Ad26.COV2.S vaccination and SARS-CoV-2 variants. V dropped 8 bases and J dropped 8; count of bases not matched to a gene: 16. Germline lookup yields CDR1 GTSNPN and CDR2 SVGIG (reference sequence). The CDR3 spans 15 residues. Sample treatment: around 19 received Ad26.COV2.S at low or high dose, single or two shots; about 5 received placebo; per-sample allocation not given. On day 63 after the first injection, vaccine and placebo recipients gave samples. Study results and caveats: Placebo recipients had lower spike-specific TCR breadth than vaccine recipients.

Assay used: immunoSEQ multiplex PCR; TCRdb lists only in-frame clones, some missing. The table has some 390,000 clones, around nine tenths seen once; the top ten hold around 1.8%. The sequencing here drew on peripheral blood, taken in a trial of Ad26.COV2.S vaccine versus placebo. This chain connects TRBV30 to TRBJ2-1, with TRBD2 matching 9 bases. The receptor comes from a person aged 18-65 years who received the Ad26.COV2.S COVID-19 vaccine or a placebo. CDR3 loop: CAKDSGSPRVDEQFF. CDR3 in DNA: TGTGCCAAGGATAGCGGGAGCCCCAGGGTCGATGAGCAGTTCTTC.